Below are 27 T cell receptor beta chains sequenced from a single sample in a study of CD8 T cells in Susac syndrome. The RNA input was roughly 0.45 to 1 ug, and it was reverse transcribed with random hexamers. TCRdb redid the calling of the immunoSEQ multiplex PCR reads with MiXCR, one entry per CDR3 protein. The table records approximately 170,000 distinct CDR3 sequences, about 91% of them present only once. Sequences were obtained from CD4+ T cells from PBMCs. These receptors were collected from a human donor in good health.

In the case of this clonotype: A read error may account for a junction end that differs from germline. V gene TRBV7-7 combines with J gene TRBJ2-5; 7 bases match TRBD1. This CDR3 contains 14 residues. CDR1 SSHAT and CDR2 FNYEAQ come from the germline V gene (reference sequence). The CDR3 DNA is TGTGCTAGCAGCGAAGGGGACAGTTCGGGGACCCAGTACTTC. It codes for CASSEGDSSGTQYF.

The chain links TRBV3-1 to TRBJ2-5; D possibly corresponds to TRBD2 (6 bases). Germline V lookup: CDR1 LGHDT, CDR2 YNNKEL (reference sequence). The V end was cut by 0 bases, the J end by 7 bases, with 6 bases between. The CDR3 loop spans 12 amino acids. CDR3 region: CASSQEGGTQYF. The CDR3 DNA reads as TGTGCCAGCAGCCAAGAGGGGGGGACCCAGTACTTC.

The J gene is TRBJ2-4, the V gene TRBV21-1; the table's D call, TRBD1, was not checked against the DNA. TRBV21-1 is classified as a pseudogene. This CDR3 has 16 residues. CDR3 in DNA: TGTGCCAGCAGCATGGGACAGGGTCTAGCCAAAAACATTCAGTACTTC. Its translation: CASSMGQGLAKNIQYF.

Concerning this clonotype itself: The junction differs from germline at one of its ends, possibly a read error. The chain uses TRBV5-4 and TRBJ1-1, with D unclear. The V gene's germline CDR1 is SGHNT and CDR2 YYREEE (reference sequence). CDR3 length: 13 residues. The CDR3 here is CASSLDLNTEAFF. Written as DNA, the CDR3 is TGTGCTAGCAGCTTGGACTTGAACACTGAAGCTTTCTTT.

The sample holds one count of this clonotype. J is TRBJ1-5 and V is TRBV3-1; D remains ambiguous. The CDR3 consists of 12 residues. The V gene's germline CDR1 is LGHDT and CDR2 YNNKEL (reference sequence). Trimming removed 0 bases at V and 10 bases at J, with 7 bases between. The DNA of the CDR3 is TGTGCCAGCAGCCAAGAAGGGAGACCCCAGCATTTT. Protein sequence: CASSQEGRPQHF.

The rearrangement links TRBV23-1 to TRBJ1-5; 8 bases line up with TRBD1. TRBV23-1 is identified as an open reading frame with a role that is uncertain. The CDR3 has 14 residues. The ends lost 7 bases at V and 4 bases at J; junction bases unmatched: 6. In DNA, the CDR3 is TGCGCCAGCAAGCCCAACAGGGGGAATCAGCCCCAGCATTTT. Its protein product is CASKPNRGNQPQHF.

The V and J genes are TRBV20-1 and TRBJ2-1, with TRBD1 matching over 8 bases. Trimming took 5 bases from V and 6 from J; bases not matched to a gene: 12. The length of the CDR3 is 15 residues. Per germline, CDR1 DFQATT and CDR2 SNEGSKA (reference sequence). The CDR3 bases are TGCAGTGCTGGAACTTTCGTCAGGGGGCTCAATGAGCAGTTCTTC. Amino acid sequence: CSAGTFVRGLNEQFF.

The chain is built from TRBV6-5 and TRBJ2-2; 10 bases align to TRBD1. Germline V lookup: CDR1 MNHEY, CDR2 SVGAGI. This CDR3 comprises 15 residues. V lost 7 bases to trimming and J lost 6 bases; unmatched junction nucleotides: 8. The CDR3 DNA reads TGTGCCAGCAAACAGGGGACAGGGGTTCCCGGGGAGCTGTTTTTT. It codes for CASKQGTGVPGELFF.

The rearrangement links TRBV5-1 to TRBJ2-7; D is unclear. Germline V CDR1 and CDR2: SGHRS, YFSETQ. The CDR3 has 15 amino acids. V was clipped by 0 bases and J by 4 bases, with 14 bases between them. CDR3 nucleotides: TGCGCCAGCAGCTTGGGATCGAACAATCTTTACGAGCAGTACTTC. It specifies CASSLGSNNLYEQYF.

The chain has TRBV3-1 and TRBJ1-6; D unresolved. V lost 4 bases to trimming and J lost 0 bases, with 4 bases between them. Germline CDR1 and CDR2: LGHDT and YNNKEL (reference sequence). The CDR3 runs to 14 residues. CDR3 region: CASSPSSYNSPLHF. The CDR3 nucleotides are TGTGCCAGCAGCCCTTCCTCCTATAATTCACCCCTCCACTTT. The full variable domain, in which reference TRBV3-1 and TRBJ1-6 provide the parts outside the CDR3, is DTAVSQTPKYLVTQMGNDKSIKCEQNLGHDTMYWYKQDSKKFLKIMFSYNNKELIINETVPNRFSPKSPDKAHLNLHINSLELGDSAVYFCASSPSSYNSPLHFGNGTRLTVT.

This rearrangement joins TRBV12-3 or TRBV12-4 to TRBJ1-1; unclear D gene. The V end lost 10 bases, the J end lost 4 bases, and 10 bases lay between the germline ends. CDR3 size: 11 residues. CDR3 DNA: TGTGCCACTTCCATTACCACTGAAGCTTTCTTT. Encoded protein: CATSITTEAFF.

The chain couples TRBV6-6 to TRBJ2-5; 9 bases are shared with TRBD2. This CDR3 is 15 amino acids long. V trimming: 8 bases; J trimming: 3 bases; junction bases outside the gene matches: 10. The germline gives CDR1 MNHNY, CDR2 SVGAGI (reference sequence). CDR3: CASSLAGAGEETQYF. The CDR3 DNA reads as TGTGCCAGCTCTTTAGCGGGAGCAGGGGAAGAGACCCAGTACTTC.

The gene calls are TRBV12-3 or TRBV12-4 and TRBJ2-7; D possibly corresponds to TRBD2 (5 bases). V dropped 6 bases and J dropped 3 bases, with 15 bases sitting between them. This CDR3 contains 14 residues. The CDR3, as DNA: TGTGCCAGCAGCTGGGAACGCGGGTTCTACGAGCAGTACTTC. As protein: CASSWERGFYEQYF.

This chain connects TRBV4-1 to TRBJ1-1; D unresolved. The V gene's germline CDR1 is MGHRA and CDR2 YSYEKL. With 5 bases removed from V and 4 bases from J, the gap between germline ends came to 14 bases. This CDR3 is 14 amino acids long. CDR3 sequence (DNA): TGCGCCAGCAGCGGACCCCTGAGAGCCACTGAAGCTTTCTTT. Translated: CASSGPLRATEAFF.

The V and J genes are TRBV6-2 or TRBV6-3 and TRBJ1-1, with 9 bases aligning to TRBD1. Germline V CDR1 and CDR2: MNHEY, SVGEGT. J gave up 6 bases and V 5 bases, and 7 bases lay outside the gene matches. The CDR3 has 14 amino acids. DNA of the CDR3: TGTGCCAGCAGTCCGGGGACAGGGTCGGCTGAAGCTTTCTTT. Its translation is CASSPGTGSAEAFF.

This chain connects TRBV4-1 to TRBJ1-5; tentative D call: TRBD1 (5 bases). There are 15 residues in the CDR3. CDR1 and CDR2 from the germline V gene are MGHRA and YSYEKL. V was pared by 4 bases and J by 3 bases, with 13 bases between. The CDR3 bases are TGCGCCAGCAGCCCCCGCGAGGGGACCAATCAGCCCCAGCATTTT. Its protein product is CASSPREGTNQPQHF.

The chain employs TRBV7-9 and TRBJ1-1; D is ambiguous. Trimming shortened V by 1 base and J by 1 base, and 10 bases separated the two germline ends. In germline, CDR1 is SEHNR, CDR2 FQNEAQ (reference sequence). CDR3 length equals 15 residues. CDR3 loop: CASSLVGSTNTEAFF. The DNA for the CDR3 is TGTGCCAGCAGCTTAGTCGGGAGTACGAACACTGAAGCTTTCTTT.

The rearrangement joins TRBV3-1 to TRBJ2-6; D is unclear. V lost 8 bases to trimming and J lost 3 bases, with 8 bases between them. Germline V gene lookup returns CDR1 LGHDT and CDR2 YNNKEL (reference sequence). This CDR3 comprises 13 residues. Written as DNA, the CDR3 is TGTGCCAGCGGGCATGTTGGGGCCAACGTCCTGACTTTC. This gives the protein CASGHVGANVLTF.

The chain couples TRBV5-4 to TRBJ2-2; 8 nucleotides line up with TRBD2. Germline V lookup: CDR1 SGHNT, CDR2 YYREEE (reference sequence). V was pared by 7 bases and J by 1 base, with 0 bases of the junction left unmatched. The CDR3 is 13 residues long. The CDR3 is CASRGGNTGELFF. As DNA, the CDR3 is TGTGCCAGCCGGGGGGGGAACACCGGGGAGCTGTTTTTT.

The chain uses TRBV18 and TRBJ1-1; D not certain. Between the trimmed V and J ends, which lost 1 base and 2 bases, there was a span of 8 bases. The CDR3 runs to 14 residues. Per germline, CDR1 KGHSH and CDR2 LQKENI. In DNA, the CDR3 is TGTGCCAGCTCACCACTCCCAGAAAACACTGAAGCTTTCTTT. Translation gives CASSPLPENTEAFF.

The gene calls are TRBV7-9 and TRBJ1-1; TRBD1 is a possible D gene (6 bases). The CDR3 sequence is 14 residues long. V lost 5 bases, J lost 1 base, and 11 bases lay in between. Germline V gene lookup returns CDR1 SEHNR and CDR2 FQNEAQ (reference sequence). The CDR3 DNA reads TGTGCCAGCAGCCTCACAGGGTCGAACACTGAAGCTTTCTTT. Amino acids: CASSLTGSNTEAFF.

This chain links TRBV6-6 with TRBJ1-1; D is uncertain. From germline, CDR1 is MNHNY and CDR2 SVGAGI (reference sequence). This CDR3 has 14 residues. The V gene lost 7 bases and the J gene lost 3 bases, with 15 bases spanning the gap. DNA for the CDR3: TGTGCCAGCAATGACCCTAGGCGGGACACTGAAGCTTTCTTT. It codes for CASNDPRRDTEAFF.

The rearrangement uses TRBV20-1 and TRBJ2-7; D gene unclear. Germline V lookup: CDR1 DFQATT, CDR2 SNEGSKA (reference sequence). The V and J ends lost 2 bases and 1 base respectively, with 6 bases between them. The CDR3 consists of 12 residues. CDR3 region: CSARSRSYEQYF. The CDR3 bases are TGCAGTGCTAGATCGCGATCCTACGAGCAGTACTTC.

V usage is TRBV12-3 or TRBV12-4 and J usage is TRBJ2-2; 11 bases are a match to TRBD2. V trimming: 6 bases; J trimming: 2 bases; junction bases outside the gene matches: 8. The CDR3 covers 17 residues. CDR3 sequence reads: CASRSSGTSGNTGELFF. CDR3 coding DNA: TGTGCCAGCAGATCCTCCGGGACTAGCGGAAACACCGGGGAGCTGTTTTTT.

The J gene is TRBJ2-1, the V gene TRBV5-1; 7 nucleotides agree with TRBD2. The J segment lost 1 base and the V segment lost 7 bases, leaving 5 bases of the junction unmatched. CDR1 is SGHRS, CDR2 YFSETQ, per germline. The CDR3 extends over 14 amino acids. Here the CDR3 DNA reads TGCGCCAGCCAAAGCGGGGATTCCTACAATGAGCAGTTCTTC. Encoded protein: CASQSGDSYNEQFF.

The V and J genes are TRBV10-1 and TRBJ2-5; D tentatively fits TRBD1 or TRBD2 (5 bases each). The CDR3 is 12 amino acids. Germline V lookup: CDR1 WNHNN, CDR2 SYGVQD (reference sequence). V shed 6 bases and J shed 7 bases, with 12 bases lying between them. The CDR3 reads CASSWDGRTQYF. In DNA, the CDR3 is TGCGCCAGCAGCTGGGACGGTCGGACCCAGTACTTC.

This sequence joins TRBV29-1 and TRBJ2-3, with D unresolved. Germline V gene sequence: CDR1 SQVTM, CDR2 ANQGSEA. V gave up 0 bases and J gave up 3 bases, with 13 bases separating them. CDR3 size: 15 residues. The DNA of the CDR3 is TGCAGCGTTGAAGATCTCGTACCTATTACAGATACGCAGTATTTT. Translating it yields CSVEDLVPITDTQYF.